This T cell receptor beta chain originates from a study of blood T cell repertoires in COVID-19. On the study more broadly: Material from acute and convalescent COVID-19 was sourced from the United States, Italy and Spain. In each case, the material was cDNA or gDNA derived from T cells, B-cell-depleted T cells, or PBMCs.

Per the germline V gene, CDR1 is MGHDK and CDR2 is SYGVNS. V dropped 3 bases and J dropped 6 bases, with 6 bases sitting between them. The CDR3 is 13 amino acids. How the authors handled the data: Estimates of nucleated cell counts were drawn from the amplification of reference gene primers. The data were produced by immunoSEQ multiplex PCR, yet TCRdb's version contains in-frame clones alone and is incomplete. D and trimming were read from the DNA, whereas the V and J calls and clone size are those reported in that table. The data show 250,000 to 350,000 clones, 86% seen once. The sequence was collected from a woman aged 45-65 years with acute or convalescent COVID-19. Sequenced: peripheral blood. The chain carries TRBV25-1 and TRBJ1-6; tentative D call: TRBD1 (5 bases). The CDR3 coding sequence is TGTGCCAGCAGTGATCAGGGTAATTCACCCCTCCACTTT. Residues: CASSDQGNSPLHF.